Below, 29 T cell receptor beta chains from the same sample are listed, as sequenced in a study of T-cell reconstitution after alpha-beta-depleted transplantation in children. Unique molecular identifiers featured in how the TCRbeta library was prepared. TCRdb passed the PCR reads through MiXCR, listing each CDR3 protein once. This table holds approximately 240,000 distinct CDR3 sequences, 8.5% to 10% found once. The specimen comprised PBMCs from the stem cell graft donor, sampled from the stem cell graft. The receptors here all came from a human donor who donated a stem cell graft to a child with acute lymphoblastic leukemia.

This clonotype occurred many times. This chain joins TRBV27 and TRBJ2-1; a possible D gene is TRBD2 (6 bases). The CDR3 runs 14 residues. V was shortened by 4 bases and J by 4 bases, with 11 bases between the two germline ends. Germline V gene lookup returns CDR1 MNHEY and CDR2 SMNVEV (reference sequence). CDR3 residues: CASSWDSVYNEQFF. DNA for the CDR3: TGTGCCAGCAGTTGGGACTCGGTTTACAATGAGCAGTTCTTC.

The V and J genes are TRBV6-5 and TRBJ1-4; D not resolved. CDR1 is MNHEY and CDR2 is SVGAGI in the germline V gene. V lost 4 bases and J 6 bases, leaving 18 bases between the germline ends. The CDR3 is made up of 16 amino acids. As DNA, the CDR3 is TGTGCCAGCAGTTTAGGACGCCACAGTGGGGATGAAAAACTGTTTTTT. Translation gives CASSLGRHSGDEKLFF.

This clonotype was counted at least ten times. The rearrangement links TRBV12-3 or TRBV12-4 to TRBJ1-1; D is uncertain. CDR3 size: 11 residues. V was shortened by 7 bases and J by 2 bases, with 5 bases between the two germline ends. The CDR3 region is CASTLNTEAFF. In DNA form, the CDR3 reads TGTGCCAGCACCCTCAACACTGAAGCTTTCTTT.

The V gene is TRBV12-3 or TRBV12-4, the J gene TRBJ2-5, with D perhaps matching TRBD2 (7 bases). The CDR3 loop spans 18 amino acids. V was cut by 2 bases and J by 0 bases, with 19 bases left in between. The CDR3 sequence: CASSLSGGRGPNQETQYF. The CDR3 DNA sequence: TGTGCCAGCAGTTTATCGGGGGGCAGGGGACCAAACCAAGAGACCCAGTACTTC.

There are a few counts of this clonotype. The rearrangement uses TRBV5-1 and TRBJ1-4, with 9 bases matching TRBD1. V lost 7 bases and J lost 2; bases outside the gene matches: 6. Germline-derived CDR1 and CDR2 are SGHRS and YFSETQ. This CDR3 has 15 residues. CDR3 sequence reads: CASGETGGTNEKLFF. The CDR3 DNA follows: TGCGCCAGCGGAGAAACAGGGGGCACTAATGAAAAACTGTTTTTT.

CDR3 DNA: TGCGCCAGCAGCCCTTTGCCTGGGGGCCAAGAGACCCAGTACTTC. It specifies CASSPLPGGQETQYF. The chain couples TRBV5-1 to TRBJ2-5; the D call may be TRBD1 or TRBD2 (5 bases each). The germline V gene has CDR1 SGHRS and CDR2 YFSETQ. The V gene lost 4 bases and the J gene lost 1 base, with 14 bases spanning the gap. CDR3 length: 15 amino acids.

This clonotype has at least ten counts. The chain is built from TRBV5-1 and TRBJ2-3, with D unresolved. The CDR3 runs 11 residues. Trimming shortened V by 4 bases and J by 4 bases, and 4 bases separated the two germline ends. Germline V CDR1 and CDR2: SGHRS, YFSETQ. CDR3 residues: CASSVSDTQYF. Written as DNA, the CDR3 is TGCGCCAGCAGCGTGTCAGATACGCAGTATTTT. The full variable domain, rest sourced from reference TRBV5-1 and TRBJ2-3, is KAGVTQTPRYLIKTRGQQVTLSCSPISGHRSVSWYQQTPGQGLQFLFEYFSETQRNKGNFPGRFSGRQFSNSRSEMNVSTLELGDSALYLCASSVSDTQYFGPGTRLTVL.

J is TRBJ2-3 and V is TRBV6-5; D tentatively fits TRBD1 or TRBD2 (6 bases each). Germline V gene sequence: CDR1 MNHEY, CDR2 SVGAGI. Trimming left V 4 bases short and J 3 bases short, with 14 bases between. The CDR3 loop spans 15 amino acids. CDR3: CASSSTGAGTDTQYF. CDR3 coding DNA: TGTGCCAGCAGTTCCACGGGGGCCGGAACAGATACGCAGTATTTT.

This clonotype has ten or more counts. In this CDR3 the conserved last residue, phenylalanine or tryptophan, is missing, so a read error is likely. The limits of the CDR3 on the DNA are not certain, so only TCRdb's listed CDR3 is given. The chain combines TRBV20-1 with TRBJ1-2; the table names TRBD1, a call not compared with the DNA. From germline, CDR1 is DFQATT and CDR2 SNEGSKA (reference sequence). The length of the CDR3 is 11 amino acids, counting both ends. The CDR3 region is CSARDGRSIIV.

This clonotype was picked up a small number of times. The chain has TRBV20-1 and TRBJ1-5; 7 nucleotides agree with TRBD1. CDR1 is DFQATT, CDR2 SNEGSKA, per germline (reference sequence). V was pared by 5 bases and J by 2 bases, with 12 bases of the junction left unmatched. This CDR3 has 16 residues. CDR3 DNA sequence: TGCAGTGCTGAAAGTTACAGGGGTTGGGGCAATCAGCCCCAGCATTTT. This codes for CSAESYRGWGNQPQHF.

This chain links TRBV20-1 with TRBJ1-1; D is unclear. The V gene lost 7 bases and the J gene lost 1 base, with 16 bases spanning the gap. Germline CDR1 reads DFQATT; CDR2 reads SNEGSKA (reference sequence). The CDR3 has 14 residues. Here the CDR3 reads CSVPRSGWNTEAFF. The CDR3 coding sequence is TGCAGTGTCCCAAGGTCCGGGTGGAACACTGAAGCTTTCTTT.

CDR3 in DNA: TGTGCCAGCAGTGAGGACGTCCATGAGCAGTTCTTC. It translates to CASSEDVHEQFF. This chain links TRBV2 with TRBJ2-1; no clear D. The CDR3 runs to 12 residues. V was pared by 3 bases and J by 8 bases, with 8 bases between. Germline CDR1 and CDR2: SNHLY and FYNNEI.

This clonotype was observed a handful of times. This chain connects TRBV5-6 to TRBJ1-1; D unclear. V was pared by 0 bases and J by 0 bases, with 12 bases between. The germline V gene encodes CDR1 SGHDT and CDR2 YYEEEE. The CDR3 extends over 16 amino acids. DNA for the CDR3: TGTGCCAGCAGCTTGGGGTCTAGAAGGATGAACACTGAAGCTTTCTTT. Translation: CASSLGSRRMNTEAFF.

This clonotype was counted ten times or more. The CDR3 region is CSVQDRSGANVLTF. As DNA, the CDR3 is TGCAGCGTTCAGGACAGATCTGGGGCCAACGTCCTGACTTTC. The gene calls are TRBV29-1 and TRBJ2-6, with TRBD1 as a possible D gene (6 bases). The CDR3 totals 14 residues. Germline V gives CDR1 SQVTM, CDR2 ANQGSEA. The V and J ends lost 5 bases and 1 base respectively, with 9 bases between them.

The rearrangement links TRBV3-1 to TRBJ2-2; 16 bases match TRBD2. V shed 3 bases and J 5 bases; nucleotides not matched to a gene: 9. The germline CDR1 and CDR2 sequences are LGHDT and YNNKEL (reference sequence). This CDR3 is 19 amino acids long. The CDR3 DNA reads TGTGCCAGCAGCCACTGGGGGACTAGCGGGGGGGCCGGGACCGGGGAGCTGTTTTTT. Its translation: CASSHWGTSGGAGTGELFF.

The chain joins TRBV6-1 to TRBJ2-7; D is ambiguous. Trimming left V 6 bases short and J 4 bases short, with 13 bases between. Germline CDR1 MNHNS, CDR2 SASEGT. CDR3 size: 13 residues. CDR3 region: CASRGTRPYEQYF. The DNA for the CDR3 is TGTGCCAGCAGGGGAACCCGCCCGTACGAGCAGTACTTC.

The chain employs TRBV6-5 and TRBJ2-7; 11 bases map to TRBD1. J gave up 5 bases and V 7 bases, and 10 bases lay outside the gene matches. Germline loops: CDR1 MNHEY, CDR2 SVGAGI. There are 15 residues in the CDR3. In nucleotides, the CDR3 is TGTGCCAGCAACCGAGGACAGGGGGCAGAAAACGAGCAGTACTTC. Translating it yields CASNRGQGAENEQYF.

This clonotype was detected a few times. The chain has TRBV27 and TRBJ1-2, with TRBD1 as a possible D gene (5 bases). Trimming shortened V by 5 bases and J by 2 bases, and 15 bases separated the two germline ends. The CDR3 runs to 15 residues. Germline values: CDR1 MNHEY, CDR2 SMNVEV (reference sequence). Here the CDR3 reads CASSSGAWRNYGYTF. DNA of the CDR3: TGTGCCAGCAGTAGCGGGGCCTGGCGGAACTATGGCTACACCTTC.

This chain connects TRBV30 to TRBJ1-1, with D possibly TRBD1 on 5 matching bases. The CDR3 covers 13 residues. V lost 0 bases and J 3 bases, leaving 8 bases between the germline ends. Germline CDR1 reads GTSNPN; CDR2 reads SVGIG (reference sequence). In nucleotides, the CDR3 is TGTGCCTGGAGTGTACAGGACGACACTGAAGCTTTCTTT. Its protein is CAWSVQDDTEAFF.

The chain recombines TRBV29-1 with TRBJ2-7, with 9 bases lining up with TRBD1. CDR3 length equals 13 residues. Germline CDR1 and CDR2: SQVTM and ANQGSEA. V lost 4 bases, J lost 7 bases, and 8 bases stayed unmatched. CDR3 region: CSVARDRAGEQYF. The CDR3 DNA is TGCAGCGTTGCCCGGGACAGGGCGGGAGAGCAGTACTTC.

The table lists this clonotype with many counts. The rearrangement links TRBV19 to TRBJ2-5; D might be TRBD1 or TRBD2, each matching 5 bases. Germline CDR1 and CDR2: LNHDA and SQIVND (reference sequence). This CDR3 has 14 residues. The V end was cut by 3 bases, the J end by 3 bases, with 11 bases between. The CDR3 nucleotides are TGTGCCAGTAGTATCTCCGGGGCGGAAGAGACCCAGTACTTC. Amino acids: CASSISGAEETQYF.

The rearrangement uses TRBV2 and TRBJ1-1, with D perhaps matching TRBD1 (5 bases). The CDR3 covers 14 residues. Deletions cut 7 bases from V and 1 base from J, with 13 bases between. The germline V gene has CDR1 SNHLY and CDR2 FYNNEI. The CDR3 reads CASTPGLWNTEAFF. In DNA, the CDR3 is TGTGCCAGCACACCGGGACTCTGGAACACTGAAGCTTTCTTT.

The J gene is TRBJ1-1, the V gene TRBV20-1; 9 bases fit TRBD1. V lost 3 bases to trimming and J lost 3 bases; unmatched junction nucleotides: 5. The CDR3 totals 14 residues. Germline V lookup: CDR1 DFQATT, CDR2 SNEGSKA (reference sequence). The CDR3 DNA sequence: TGCAGTGCTAGTACAGGGGGCAAGGACACTGAAGCTTTCTTT. It encodes CSASTGGKDTEAFF.

The chain links TRBV27 to TRBJ2-1; D is possibly TRBD2 (6 bases). The germline CDR1 and CDR2 sequences are MNHEY and SMNVEV (reference sequence). This CDR3 has 13 residues. V lost 5 bases and J lost 7, with 12 bases in between. This chain's CDR3 is CASSVQGRNEQFF. The CDR3 coding sequence is TGTGCCAGCAGTGTCCAAGGGAGGAATGAGCAGTTCTTC.

This clonotype was seen at least ten times. This rearrangement joins TRBV20-1 to TRBJ1-2; TRBD1 is a possible D gene (5 bases). The V gene's germline CDR1 is DFQATT and CDR2 SNEGSKA (reference sequence). This CDR3 has 14 amino acids. The ends were cut back, 0 bases at V and 5 bases at J, with 13 bases in the middle. Here the CDR3 reads CSARDPGKGYGYTF. The CDR3 nucleotides are TGCAGTGCTAGAGATCCGGGGAAGGGGTATGGCTACACCTTC.

V gene TRBV4-3 combines with J gene TRBJ1-3; D remains unclear. Germline CDR1 LGHNA, CDR2 YSLEER. The CDR3 covers 15 residues. Trimming left V 1 base short and J 4 bases short, with 11 bases between. CDR3 sequence: CASSQGVLLGNTIYF. Here the CDR3 DNA reads TGCGCCAGCAGCCAAGGGGTACTCTTAGGAAACACCATATATTTT.

At least ten counts were recorded for this clonotype. CDR3 sequence (DNA): TGTGCCAGCAGCTTAAGCGCGGTCACAGATACGCAGTATTTT. Protein sequence: CASSLSAVTDTQYF. The V call is TRBV7-2, the J call TRBJ2-3; no clear D. CDR3 size: 14 residues. Trimming cost V 2 bases and J 2 bases, with 8 bases left between them. Germline lookup yields CDR1 SGHTA and CDR2 FQGNSA.

The chain joins TRBV12-3 or TRBV12-4 to TRBJ1-2; D call uncertain. Trimming removed 0 bases from V and 8 bases from J, with 7 bases in between. The CDR3 covers 12 residues. CDR3 sequence (DNA): TGTGCCAGCAGTTTAGCGCGGCAGGGCTACACCTTC. It codes for CASSLARQGYTF.

By its share, this clonotype is medium-sized. The chain combines TRBV4-2 with TRBJ1-1; D uncertain. V was pared by 2 bases and J by 1 base, with 8 bases between. The germline CDR1 and CDR2 sequences are LGHNA and YNFKEQ. The CDR3 consists of 14 residues. The CDR3 DNA is TGTGCCAGCAGCCAAAACACAGAGAACACTGAAGCTTTCTTT. Its protein is CASSQNTENTEAFF.